This T cell receptor (beta chain) was identified in a study of response to subunit inactivated influenza vaccine. Whole-study results and caveats: Authors suggested each seasonal flu vaccination may recruit only limited numbers of new T cells.

TCRdb redid the calling of the RT-PCR reads with MiXCR, one entry per CDR3 protein. Among about 540,000 distinct CDR3 sequences listed, around 21% were seen once. For this clonotype: Its antigen is currently unknown.

Deletions cut 6 bases from V and 2 bases from J, with 17 bases between. The CDR3 consists of 15 residues. Germline CDR1 SGHTA, CDR2 FQGTGA. The sample was also linked to a second study, of T cells expressing NK-cell markers. That work states: TCR beta libraries carry UMIs added by 5'RACE template switching. In the group of eight sequenced donors, seven were HCMV-seropositive and one was seronegative. Only alpha-beta TCR T cells were sorted in several experiments, using an anti-gamma-delta TCR antibody. In several donors, these clonotypes also led the CD3+CD56-NKG2C+ fraction.

The specimen comprised CD4+ T cells sorted from PBMCs, sampled 11 to 12 days after vaccination. The chain joins TRBV7-3 to TRBJ2-7; D unresolved. This sequence was found in a man in his forties or fifties who received an inactivated influenza vaccine. CDR3 bases: TGTGCCAGCAGGTCATCTAGTAATGGCCCCTACGAGCAGTACTTC. Translation: CASRSSSNGPYEQYF.